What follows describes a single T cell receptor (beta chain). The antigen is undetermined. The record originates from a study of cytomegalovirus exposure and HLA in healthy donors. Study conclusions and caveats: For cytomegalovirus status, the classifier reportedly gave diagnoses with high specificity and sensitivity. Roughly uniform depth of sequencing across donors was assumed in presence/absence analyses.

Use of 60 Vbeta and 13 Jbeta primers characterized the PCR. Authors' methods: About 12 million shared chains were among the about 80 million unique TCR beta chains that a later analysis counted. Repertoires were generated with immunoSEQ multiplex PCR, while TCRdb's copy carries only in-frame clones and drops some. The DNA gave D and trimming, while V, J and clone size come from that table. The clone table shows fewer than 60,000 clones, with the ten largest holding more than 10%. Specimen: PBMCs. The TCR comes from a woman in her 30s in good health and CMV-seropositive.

The CDR3 loop reads CASSLGGQEGNQPQHF. The DNA of the CDR3 is TGTGCCAGCAGCTTAGGGGGGCAGGAGGGCAATCAGCCCCAGCATTTT. V and J are TRBV7-9 and TRBJ1-5, with a possible D match to TRBD1 (6 bases). Germline CDR1 reads SEHNR; CDR2 reads FQNEAQ (reference sequence). This CDR3 spans 16 amino acids. V was cut by 1 base and J by 2 bases, with 12 bases left in between.